Following are 24 T cell receptor beta chains from one sample sequenced in a study of regulatory T cells in long-lasting Graves disease. Stated time point: newly diagnosed GD, antithyroid drugs for less than 3 months. There was RNA extracted from PBMCs, and the TCR library was made from it. The authors built TCR beta libraries using iRepertoire HTBI primers and Arm-PCR of CDR3 regions. TCRdb reprocessed the multiplex PCR reads via MiXCR and lists one record per CDR3 protein. The sample has 360,000 or so distinct CDR3 sequences; over 15% are singletons. This sample also belongs to another study, concerning T cells in Graves' hyperthyroidism and ophthalmopathy.

This specimen was peripheral blood mononuclear cells (PBMCs), taken at new diagnosis, from a patient treated with antithyroid drugs. These receptors were taken from a man aged 40-49 years with Graves disease.

The chain couples TRBV7-9 to TRBJ1-5; the D is unclear. CDR3 size: 13 residues. Trimming took 3 bases from V and 5 from J, leaving 8 bases between them. Looked up from germline, CDR1 is SEHNR and CDR2 is FQNEAQ (reference sequence). The CDR3 reads CASSFGGDQPQHF. The CDR3 nucleotides are TGTGCCAGCAGCTTCGGCGGAGATCAGCCCCAGCATTTT. Based on the CDR3 plus reference TRBV7-9 and TRBJ1-5, the full variable domain is DTGVSQNPRHKITKRGQNVTFRCDPISEHNRLYWYRQTLGQGPEFLTYFQNEAQLEKSRLLSDRFSAERPKGSFSTLEIQRTEQGDSAMYLCASSFGGDQPQHFGDGTRLSIL.

The chain joins TRBV29-1 to TRBJ2-1, with 8 bases aligning to TRBD2. The CDR3 is 15 amino acids. In germline, CDR1 is SQVTM, CDR2 ANQGSEA. The V gene end was trimmed by 6 bases and the J gene end by 4 bases; junction bases not matched to a gene: 11. This chain's CDR3 is CSVGGGLVRYNEQFF. In DNA form, the CDR3 reads TGCAGCGTGGGGGGGGGACTAGTGAGGTACAATGAGCAGTTCTTC.

The CDR3 nucleotides are TGTGCCAGCACCCTCGGCAGGGGGTATGAGCAGTTCTTC. Translation gives CASTLGRGYEQFF. The rearrangement uses TRBV12-3 or TRBV12-4 and TRBJ2-1; 7 bases align to TRBD1. Trimming at V came to 7 bases and at J to 8 bases, leaving 8 bases not matched to a gene. This CDR3 has 13 amino acids.

In its sample, this clonotype was seen a few times. The V and J genes are TRBV2 and TRBJ2-1, with a possible D match to TRBD1 (6 bases). TRBJ2-5 matches the DNA end more closely, so the J call is doubtful. This CDR3 has 18 residues. Germline lookup yields CDR1 SNHLY and CDR2 FYNNEI. CDR3 sequence (DNA): TGTGCCAGCAGTACGGGCTCAACCCCAGGACAGAGCCCGGAGACCCAGTACTTC. As protein: CASSTGSTPGQSPETQYF.

Many counts were recorded for this clonotype. J is TRBJ1-4 and V is TRBV20-1, with D perhaps matching TRBD1 (5 bases). The CDR3 is 13 residues long. Germline CDR1 DFQATT, CDR2 SNEGSKA (reference sequence). Trimming removed 1 base at V and 10 bases at J, with 13 bases between. The CDR3 nucleotides read TGCAGTGCTAGAGTCATGGGGACGGCAAAACTGTTTTTT. Amino acid sequence: CSARVMGTAKLFF.

This clonotype was observed a handful of times. The V call is TRBV9, the J call TRBJ2-2; D possibly uses TRBD1 or TRBD2 (6 bases each). Per germline, CDR1 SGDLS and CDR2 YYNGEE. This CDR3 spans 14 amino acids. Trimming took off 6 bases at V and 4 bases at J, with 13 bases between the two ends. CDR3 protein: CASMGRGPTGELFF. As DNA, the CDR3 is TGTGCCAGCATGGGCCGGGGGCCCACCGGGGAGCTGTTTTTT.

This clonotype was recorded at least ten times. This chain uses TRBV2 with TRBJ1-1, with D maybe TRBD1 (6 bases). The CDR3 has 14 residues. CDR1 and CDR2 from the germline V gene are SNHLY and FYNNEI. Deletions cut 6 bases from V and 0 bases from J, with 11 bases between. CDR3 in amino acids: CASRVQGMNTEAFF. CDR3 bases: TGTGCCAGCAGGGTACAGGGAATGAACACTGAAGCTTTCTTT.

The table lists this clonotype with many counts. CDR3 amino acids: CATSDLRLGVNNTEAFF. CDR3 DNA sequence: TGTGCCACCAGTGATTTGCGTCTCGGGGTCAACAACACTGAAGCTTTCTTT. The genes are TRBV24-1 and TRBJ1-1; D is unclear. V lost 0 bases to trimming and J lost 2 bases, with 15 bases between them. The CDR3 is made up of 17 amino acids. Germline V lookup: CDR1 KGHDR, CDR2 SFDVKD.

The gene calls are TRBV24-1 and TRBJ2-3; no firm D call. Trimming shortened V by 3 bases and J by 8 bases, and 23 bases separated the two germline ends. Per germline, CDR1 KGHDR and CDR2 SFDVKD. This CDR3 has 17 residues. The CDR3: CATSDQNSPTLVSTQYF. DNA of the CDR3: TGTGCCACCAGTGATCAAAATTCCCCGACACTCGTATCTACGCAGTATTTT.

This clonotype was counted between two and nine times. V usage is TRBV20-1 and J usage is TRBJ1-4; TRBD1 agrees at 8 bases. The CDR3 runs to 14 residues. Germline assignment: CDR1 DFQATT and CDR2 SNEGSKA (reference sequence). After removal of 2 bases from V and 8 bases from J, the junction contained 7 bases not matched to a gene. The CDR3, as DNA: TGCAGTGCTAGATCCAGGGGGCGTGACGAAAAACTGTTTTTT. Its translation is CSARSRGRDEKLFF.

This clonotype was found many times. This chain uses TRBV7-9 with TRBJ2-1, with 8 positions matching TRBD1. The CDR3 is made up of 16 amino acids. The V gene end was trimmed by 4 bases and the J gene end by 8 bases; junction bases not matched to a gene: 13. The germline CDR1 and CDR2 sequences are SEHNR and FQNEAQ (reference sequence). The CDR3 DNA follows: TGTGCCAGCAGCTCCCGGTCGCAGGGGGCAATTGATGAGCAGTTCTTC. Translating gives CASSSRSQGAIDEQFF.

This clonotype was picked up a small number of times. J is TRBJ2-7 and V is TRBV7-2, with 15 nucleotides matching TRBD2. J lost 4 bases, V lost 2 bases, and 6 bases had no gene match. Germline CDR1 is SGHTA and CDR2 is FQGNSA. The CDR3 is 17 residues long. The CDR3 coding sequence is TGTGCCAGCAGCTTAACCGGACTAGCGGGGGGGGGTTACGAGCAGTACTTC. Its protein is CASSLTGLAGGGYEQYF.

The genes are TRBV7-6 and TRBJ2-5, with D hard to call. V dropped 5 bases and J dropped 1 base, with 23 bases sitting between them. The CDR3 contains 18 residues. Per the germline V gene, CDR1 is SGHVS and CDR2 is FNYEAQ. CDR3 DNA sequence: TGTGCCAGCAGCCCACTTGGGATTTCTGGGGATATCCAAGAGACCCAGTACTTC. Its translation: CASSPLGISGDIQETQYF.

This clonotype was observed a handful of times. The J gene is TRBJ1-1, the V gene TRBV24-1; the D is unclear. Deletions cut 1 base from V and 0 bases from J, with 11 bases between. CDR3 length: 16 amino acids. Germline V gives CDR1 KGHDR, CDR2 SFDVKD. CDR3 coding DNA: TGTGCCACCAGTGATTTAATCGGGTCTCTGAACACTGAAGCTTTCTTT. Its protein product is CATSDLIGSLNTEAFF.

The table lists this clonotype with a few counts. J is TRBJ1-1 and V is TRBV6-2 or TRBV6-3, with D unresolved. Germline V gene data show CDR1 as MNHEY and CDR2 as SVGEGT. CDR3 length equals 12 residues. Trimming took off 5 bases at V and 8 bases at J, with 12 bases between the two ends. Here the CDR3 reads CASSTPGREAFF. CDR3 DNA sequence: TGTGCCAGCAGTACCCCCGGACGAGAAGCTTTCTTT.

This clonotype was counted ten times or more. V usage is TRBV12-3 or TRBV12-4 and J usage is TRBJ2-7; D perhaps matches TRBD2 (5 bases). Trimming removed 2 bases from V and 6 bases from J, with 11 bases in between. There are 13 residues in the CDR3. CDR3 in DNA: TGTGCCAGCAGTTTAAGGCTAGCCGCCGAGCAGTACTTC. Its translation is CASSLRLAAEQYF.

This clonotype was observed at least ten times. The rearrangement joins TRBV7-8 to TRBJ2-5, with 12 bases that match TRBD2. With V trimmed by 5 bases and J by 2 bases, 6 bases remained unmatched. Germline-derived CDR1 and CDR2 are SGHVS and FQNEAQ. This CDR3 is 16 amino acids long. The DNA for the CDR3 is TGTGCCAGCAGCGCAGGGACTAGCGGGTATCAAGAGACCCAGTACTTC. It encodes CASSAGTSGYQETQYF.

This clonotype was counted at least ten times. The V call is TRBV14, the J call TRBJ2-1; D is perhaps TRBD1 (5 bases). The CDR3 covers 13 residues. Looked up from germline, CDR1 is SGHDN and CDR2 is FVKESK. V shed 3 bases and J shed 4 bases, with 7 bases lying between them. CDR3 nucleotides: TGTGCCAGCAGCCAGGGGCCGTACAATGAGCAGTTCTTC. Amino acids: CASSQGPYNEQFF.

The CDR3, as DNA: TGTGCCAGCAGTTTATGCCAGGGGACTTGGGACAGATGCAATCAGCCCCAGCATTTT. Translated: CASSLCQGTWDRCNQPQHF. The V and J genes are TRBV28 and TRBJ1-5, with 7 bases identical to TRBD1. V shed 0 bases and J 2 bases; nucleotides not matched to a gene: 13. Germline CDR1 is MDHEN and CDR2 is SYDVKM. This CDR3 spans 19 amino acids.

In its sample, this clonotype was seen many times. The chain is built from TRBV6-1 and TRBJ2-2, with 9 bases matching TRBD1. This CDR3 is 14 amino acids long. From germline, CDR1 is MNHNS and CDR2 SASEGT. V was pared by 8 bases and J by 3 bases, with 4 bases of the junction left unmatched. DNA for the CDR3: TGTGCCAGCTGGGACAGGGAGGACACCGGGGAGCTGTTTTTT. As protein: CASWDREDTGELFF.

This clonotype came up a few times. This rearrangement joins TRBV20-1 to TRBJ1-2, with 12 bases lining up with TRBD1. The ends lost 0 bases at V and 7 bases at J; junction bases unmatched: 6. Germline loops: CDR1 DFQATT, CDR2 SNEGSKA (reference sequence). This CDR3 comprises 15 residues. This chain's CDR3 is CSARDRDRGLGGYTF. In DNA, the CDR3 is TGCAGTGCTAGAGACCGGGACAGGGGGCTTGGTGGCTACACCTTC.

This clonotype was observed many times. The V gene is TRBV30, the J gene TRBJ2-1; TRBD1 is a possible D gene (6 bases). This CDR3 is built from 15 residues. Trimming took off 2 bases at V and 8 bases at J, with 19 bases between the two ends. Germline V gives CDR1 GTSNPN, CDR2 SVGIG (reference sequence). The chain's CDR3 is CAWSSGDTHLDEQFF. DNA for the CDR3: TGTGCCTGGAGTTCAGGGGATACCCACCTTGATGAGCAGTTCTTC.

On this clonotype: Its ends do not fully match the called genes, so a read error is possible. The chain recombines TRBV6-1 with TRBJ2-5; D perhaps matches TRBD2 (5 bases). Per germline, CDR1 MNHNS and CDR2 SASEGT. The CDR3 sequence is 16 residues long. For the CDR3, the DNA is TGTGCCATCAGTGAGCCAAAAGGACGGAGGTGGGCGACCCAGTACTTC. This encodes CAISEPKGRRWATQYF.

This clonotype occurred many times. This chain joins TRBV2 and TRBJ2-1; 9 bases are shared with TRBD1. V was pared by 4 bases and J by 4 bases, with 5 bases of the junction left unmatched. The CDR3 extends over 15 amino acids. CDR1 is SNHLY, CDR2 FYNNEI, per germline. The CDR3 here is CASSADRGRYNEQFF. In DNA, the CDR3 is TGTGCCAGCAGTGCAGACAGGGGGAGATACAATGAGCAGTTCTTC. The complete variable domain, with remaining parts taken from reference TRBV2 and TRBJ2-1, reads EPEVTQTPSHQVTQMGQEVILRCVPISNHLYFYWYRQILGQKVEFLVSFYNNEISEKSEIFDDQFSVERPDGSNFTLKIRSTKLEDSAMYFCASSADRGRYNEQFFGPGTRLTVL.